These 20 T cell receptor beta chains were all obtained from the same sample, sequenced in a study of shared clonotypes between healthy human individuals. Selected positively for CCR7 and CD45RO-negative, naive CD8 cells excluded terminally differentiated effector memory CD45RA+ cells. TCRdb's table, derived via immunoSEQ multiplex PCR, lists solely in-frame clones and lacks some. The sample contains 550,000 to 600,000 clones, 95% to 98% of which appear only once. Sequenced input: naive CD8+ T cells sorted from blood. The receptors were sampled from a man under 40 in good health.

The chain has TRBV7-9 and TRBJ2-1; no definite D call. Looked up from germline, CDR1 is SEHNR and CDR2 is FQNEAQ (reference sequence). The CDR3 is made up of 13 amino acids. Trimming stripped 4 bases from V and 5 bases from J, with 9 bases between. The CDR3: CASSYGRDNEQFF. CDR3 sequence (DNA): TGTGCCAGCAGCTACGGACGCGACAATGAGCAGTTCTTC. The complete variable domain, with remaining parts taken from reference TRBV7-9 and TRBJ2-1, reads DTGVSQNPRHKITKRGQNVTFRCDPISEHNRLYWYRQTLGQGPEFLTYFQNEAQLEKSRLLSDRFSAERPKGSFSTLEIQRTEQGDSAMYLCASSYGRDNEQFFGPGTRLTVL.

With regard to this clone: The junction does not match germline at one end; this may be a read error. The chain uses TRBV20-1 and TRBJ2-7, with D possibly TRBD2 on 6 matching bases. Germline V gene lookup returns CDR1 DFQATT and CDR2 SNEGSKA (reference sequence). The CDR3 runs 11 residues. In nucleotides, the CDR3 is TGTAGTGCCGGGACTCCGCGCGAGCAGTACTTC. Amino acids: CSAGTPREQYF.

The rearrangement uses TRBV15 and TRBJ2-3; 8 nucleotides match TRBD1. CDR3 size: 15 residues. The germline V gene has CDR1 LNHNV and CDR2 YYDKDF (reference sequence). V lost 0 bases to trimming and J lost 4 bases; unmatched junction nucleotides: 3. The CDR3 region has the DNA TGTGCCACCAGCAGAGAGGGCAGGGGGCCAGATACGCAGTATTTT. Amino acid sequence: CATSREGRGPDTQYF.

The V gene is TRBV11-3, the J gene TRBJ2-1; D not certain. V was pared by 0 bases and J by 9 bases, with 6 bases between. CDR1 is SGHNT and CDR2 is YENEEA in the germline V gene. This CDR3 is built from 12 residues. The CDR3 bases are TGTGCCAGCAGCTTAGATCCGGGTGAGCAGTTCTTC. It translates to CASSLDPGEQFF.

The V call is TRBV6-5, the J call TRBJ1-1; D is unresolved. From germline, CDR1 is MNHEY and CDR2 SVGAGI. The CDR3 spans 16 residues. V was cut by 0 bases and J by 1 base, with 12 bases left in between. CDR3 coding DNA: TGTGCCAGCAGTTACTCCTGGAGGGAGGGGAACACTGAAGCTTTCTTT. As protein: CASSYSWREGNTEAFF.

This chain joins TRBV30 and TRBJ1-5, with D hard to call. CDR3 length equals 13 residues. CDR1 GTSNPN and CDR2 SVGIG come from the germline V gene (reference sequence). V was cut by 5 bases and J by 4 bases, with 12 bases left in between. CDR3 amino acids: CAWSVADNQPQHF. CDR3 DNA sequence: TGTGCCTGGTCCGTGGCGGATAATCAGCCCCAGCATTTT. The variable domain in full, completed from reference TRBV30 and TRBJ1-5, reads SQTIHQWPATLVQPVGSPLSLECTVEGTSNPNLYWYRQAAGRGLQLLFYSVGIGQISSEVPQNLSASRPQDRQFILSSKKLLLSDSGFYLCAWSVADNQPQHFGDGTRLSIL.

The chain joins TRBV7-9 to TRBJ1-1; TRBD1 matches 9 bases. The V gene's germline CDR1 is SEHNR and CDR2 FQNEAQ (reference sequence). This CDR3 comprises 16 residues. The J segment lost 4 bases and the V segment lost 6 bases, leaving 12 bases of the junction unmatched. The CDR3, as DNA: TGTGCCAGCAGTAATACAGGGGGCGGATTAATCACTGAAGCTTTCTTT. It specifies CASSNTGGGLITEAFF. The full variable domain, in which reference TRBV7-9 and TRBJ1-1 provide the parts outside the CDR3, is DTGVSQNPRHKITKRGQNVTFRCDPISEHNRLYWYRQTLGQGPEFLTYFQNEAQLEKSRLLSDRFSAERPKGSFSTLEIQRTEQGDSAMYLCASSNTGGGLITEAFFGQGTRLTVV.

The chain carries TRBV29-1 and TRBJ2-3; D tentatively reads TRBD1 or TRBD2 (6 bases each). Trimming took off 5 bases at V and 2 bases at J, with 11 bases between the two ends. Looked up from germline, CDR1 is SQVTM and CDR2 is ANQGSEA. The CDR3 is made up of 13 amino acids. The CDR3 reads CSVRRGDTDTQYF. The CDR3 bases are TGCAGCGTTCGGAGGGGGGACACAGATACGCAGTATTTT.

The CDR3 DNA reads TGTGCCAGCAGCGGACGGACAGGGCGGTCGGGGGAGCAGTACTTC. It specifies CASSGRTGRSGEQYF. The rearrangement links TRBV7-8 to TRBJ2-7; TRBD1 aligns across 8 bases. This CDR3 is built from 15 residues. After removal of 5 bases from V and 7 bases from J, the junction contained 13 bases not matched to a gene. Germline values: CDR1 SGHVS, CDR2 FQNEAQ.

The chain links TRBV6-1 to TRBJ2-5; D may be TRBD2 (6 bases). This CDR3 spans 16 amino acids. V lost 2 bases and J 5 bases, leaving 18 bases between the germline ends. CDR1 and CDR2 from the germline V gene are MNHNS and SASEGT. CDR3 residues: CASSELLAEPTETQYF. In DNA, the CDR3 is TGTGCCAGCAGTGAACTATTAGCGGAGCCGACGGAGACCCAGTACTTC.

This clone has only one observation. The chain uses TRBV4-1 and TRBJ1-1; unclear D gene. The CDR3 sequence is 14 residues long. Germline V gene sequence: CDR1 MGHRA, CDR2 YSYEKL. V was cut by 3 bases and J by 2 bases, with 10 bases left in between. The CDR3 spells CASSQQPQNTEAFF. As DNA, the CDR3 is TGCGCCAGCAGCCAGCAACCACAAAACACTGAAGCTTTCTTT.

V gene TRBV5-4 combines with J gene TRBJ1-4; D not certain. Trimming shortened V by 0 bases and J by 5 bases, and 11 bases separated the two germline ends. Germline V gene sequence: CDR1 SGHNT, CDR2 YYREEE (reference sequence). CDR3 length equals 15 residues. The CDR3 is CASSLASDNNEKLFF. Written as DNA, the CDR3 is TGTGCCAGCAGCTTGGCCTCTGACAACAATGAAAAACTGTTTTTT.

This clone came up once. The chain has TRBV10-3 and TRBJ1-2; possibly TRBD1 for D (6 bases). V was clipped by 11 bases and J by 5 bases, with 24 bases between them. This CDR3 comprises 15 residues. Germline loops: CDR1 ENHRY, CDR2 SYGVKD. CDR3 amino acids: CAVQVQRTDFYGYTF. The CDR3 DNA sequence: TGTGCCGTCCAGGTCCAACGGACAGATTTTTATGGCTACACCTTC.

V gene TRBV7-3 combines with J gene TRBJ2-7, with D tentatively TRBD2 (5 bases). This CDR3 comprises 16 residues. Trimming stripped 6 bases from V and 2 bases from J, with 20 bases between. CDR1 and CDR2 from the germline V gene are SGHTA and FQGTGA. The CDR3: CASSLRIGAGPYEQYF. The CDR3 DNA is TGTGCCAGCAGTTTGAGAATTGGTGCGGGCCCCTACGAGCAGTACTTC.

This clone appeared once. This chain uses TRBV4-1 with TRBJ2-7; D unresolved. Trimming cost V 5 bases and J 7 bases, with 18 bases left between them. The CDR3 spans 14 residues. CDR1 MGHRA and CDR2 YSYEKL come from the germline V gene. Here the CDR3 reads CASSASGRIGEQYF. The CDR3, as DNA: TGCGCCAGCAGCGCCTCGGGTCGGATAGGTGAGCAGTACTTC.

This chain links TRBV27 with TRBJ2-7; TRBD2 might be the D (6 bases). Germline CDR1 and CDR2: MNHEY and SMNVEV (reference sequence). The CDR3 runs to 13 residues. V lost 5 bases and J 7 bases, leaving 15 bases between the germline ends. The DNA for the CDR3 is TGTGCCAGCAGTCCAACCGGGGGTGGGGAGCAGTACTTC. Amino acids: CASSPTGGGEQYF.

The gene calls are TRBV12-2 and TRBJ1-1; the table's D call TRBD1 went unverified against the DNA. TRBV12-2 is reported as a pseudogene. This CDR3 has 15 residues. The CDR3 DNA follows: TGTGCAAGTCGCTTCAGGACAGGCATGAGCACTGAAGCTTTCTTT. Translated, it gives CASRFRTGMSTEAFF.

This clone was counted a single time. The chain joins TRBV7-8 to TRBJ1-2; D gene unclear. Per germline, CDR1 SGHVS and CDR2 FQNEAQ. Trimming stripped 1 base from V and 7 bases from J, with 4 bases between. The CDR3 sequence is 11 residues long. CDR3 coding DNA: TGTGCCAGCAGCTTAGGGGGTGGCTACACCTTC. This codes for CASSLGGGYTF.

CDR3 residues: CASMKTSSGEQFF. For the CDR3, the DNA is TGTGCCAGTATGAAGACTAGTTCTGGTGAGCAGTTCTTC. The chain links TRBV19 to TRBJ2-1; D is possibly TRBD2 (6 bases). V dropped 7 bases and J dropped 9 bases, with 16 bases sitting between them. This CDR3 contains 13 residues. From germline, CDR1 is LNHDA and CDR2 SQIVND (reference sequence).

About this clone: The identical CDR3 is also encoded by other nucleotide sequences in the sample. J is TRBJ2-6 and V is TRBV7-9; D gene uncertain. V was cut by 0 bases and J by 2 bases, with 8 bases left in between. From germline, CDR1 is SEHNR and CDR2 FQNEAQ (reference sequence). The CDR3 extends over 16 amino acids. CDR3 nucleotide sequence: TGTGCCAGCAGCTTAGCCCTAGGGACTGGGGCCAACGTCCTGACTTTC. Translation gives CASSLALGTGANVLTF. Filled out from reference TRBV7-9 and TRBJ2-6, the complete variable domain reads DTGVSQNPRHKITKRGQNVTFRCDPISEHNRLYWYRQTLGQGPEFLTYFQNEAQLEKSRLLSDRFSAERPKGSFSTLEIQRTEQGDSAMYLCASSLALGTGANVLTFGAGSRLTVL.